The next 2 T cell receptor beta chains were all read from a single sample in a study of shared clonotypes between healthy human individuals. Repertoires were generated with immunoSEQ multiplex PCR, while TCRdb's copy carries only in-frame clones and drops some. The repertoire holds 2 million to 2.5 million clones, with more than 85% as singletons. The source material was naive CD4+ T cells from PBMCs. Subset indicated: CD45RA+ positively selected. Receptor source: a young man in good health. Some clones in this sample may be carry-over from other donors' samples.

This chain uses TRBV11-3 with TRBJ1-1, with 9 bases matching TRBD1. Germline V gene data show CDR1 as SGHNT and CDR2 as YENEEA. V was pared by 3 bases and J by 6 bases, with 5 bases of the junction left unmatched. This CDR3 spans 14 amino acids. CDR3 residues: CASSLGQGNPEAFF. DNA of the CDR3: TGTGCCAGCAGCTTGGGACAGGGTAATCCTGAAGCTTTCTTT.

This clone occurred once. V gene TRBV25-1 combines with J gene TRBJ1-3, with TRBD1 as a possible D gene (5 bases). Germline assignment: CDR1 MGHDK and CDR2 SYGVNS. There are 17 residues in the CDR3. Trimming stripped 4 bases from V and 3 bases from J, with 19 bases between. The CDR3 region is CASSADVPGLGGNTIYF. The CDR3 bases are TGTGCCAGCAGTGCTGACGTACCGGGGCTCGGTGGAAACACCATATATTTT. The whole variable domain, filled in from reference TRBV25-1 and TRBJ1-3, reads EADIYQTPRYLVIGTGKKITLECSQTMGHDKMYWYQQDPGMELHLIHYSYGVNSTEKGDLSSESTVSRIRTEHFPLTLESARPSHTSQYLCASSADVPGLGGNTIYFGEGSWLTVV.